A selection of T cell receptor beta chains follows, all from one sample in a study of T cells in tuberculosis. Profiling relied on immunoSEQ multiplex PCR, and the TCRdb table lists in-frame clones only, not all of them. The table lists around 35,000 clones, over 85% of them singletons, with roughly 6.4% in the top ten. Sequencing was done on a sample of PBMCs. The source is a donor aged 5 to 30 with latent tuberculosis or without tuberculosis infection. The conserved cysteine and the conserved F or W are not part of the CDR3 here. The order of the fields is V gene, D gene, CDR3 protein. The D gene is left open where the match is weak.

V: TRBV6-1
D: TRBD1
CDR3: ASSAITGVEQY

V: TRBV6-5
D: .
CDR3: ASSYSEGGATEKLF

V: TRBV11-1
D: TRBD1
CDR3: ASSFLGTGGTEAF

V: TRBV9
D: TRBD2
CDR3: ASSVSPSGAAYEQY

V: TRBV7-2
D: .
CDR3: ASSLRAVGGWTDTQY

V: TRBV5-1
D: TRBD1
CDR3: ASSSRTGTGNYGYT

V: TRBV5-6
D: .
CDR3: ASSSLMLETQY

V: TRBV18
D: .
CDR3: ASSPAPGDEKLF

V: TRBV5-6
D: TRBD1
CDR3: ASNQGAWGYT

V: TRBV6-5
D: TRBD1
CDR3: ASSLTGISYGYT

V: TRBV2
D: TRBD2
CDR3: ASSKAGGLSDTQY

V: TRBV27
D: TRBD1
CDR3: ASSFGQGDPEQY